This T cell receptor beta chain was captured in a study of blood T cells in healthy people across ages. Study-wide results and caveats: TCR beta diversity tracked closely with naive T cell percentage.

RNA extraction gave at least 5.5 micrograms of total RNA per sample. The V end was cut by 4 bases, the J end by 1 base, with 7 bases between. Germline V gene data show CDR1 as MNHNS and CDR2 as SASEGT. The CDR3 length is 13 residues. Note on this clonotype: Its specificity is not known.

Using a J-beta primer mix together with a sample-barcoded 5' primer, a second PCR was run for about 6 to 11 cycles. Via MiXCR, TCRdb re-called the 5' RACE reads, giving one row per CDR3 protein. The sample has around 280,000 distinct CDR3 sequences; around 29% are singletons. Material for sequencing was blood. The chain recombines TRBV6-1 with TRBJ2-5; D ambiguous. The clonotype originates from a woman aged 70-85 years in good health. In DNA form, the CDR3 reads TGTGCCAGCAGTGGGCAGCTCCAAGAGACCCAGTACTTC. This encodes CASSGQLQETQYF.